This passage covers 27 T cell receptor beta chains from one sample sequenced in a study of cytomegalovirus exposure and HLA in healthy donors. The PCR ran on 60 Vbeta and 13 Jbeta primers. Sequencing used immunoSEQ multiplex PCR; TCRdb keeps in-frame clones, though not all of them. This repertoire shows fewer than 200,000 clones, around 72% found once; its top ten account for 2.5%. Specimen: PBMCs. The receptor set was obtained from a female donor in good health and CMV-seronegative.

The chain links TRBV27 to TRBJ1-5; no clear D. Trimming left V 3 bases short and J 2 bases short, with 14 bases between. Germline values: CDR1 MNHEY, CDR2 SMNVEV (reference sequence). The CDR3 runs 16 residues. The CDR3 loop is CASSFGEGKGNQPQHF. The CDR3 region has the DNA TGTGCCAGCAGTTTTGGGGAGGGAAAAGGCAATCAGCCCCAGCATTTT.

This clone was observed a handful of times. The V call is TRBV4-3, the J call TRBJ1-4; D is ambiguous. CDR3 length: 14 amino acids. Trimming removed 1 base at V and 7 bases at J, with 10 bases between. Germline CDR1 LGHNA, CDR2 YSLEER. The CDR3 here is CASSQGGPPEKLFF. The CDR3 DNA reads as TGCGCCAGCAGCCAAGGAGGGCCGCCTGAAAAACTGTTTTTT.

The chain combines TRBV28 with TRBJ2-2; 9 positions agree with TRBD2. Germline CDR1 is MDHEN and CDR2 is SYDVKM. V was pared by 6 bases and J by 5 bases, with 7 bases of the junction left unmatched. This CDR3 is built from 15 residues. CDR3 nucleotides: TGTGCCAGCAGCAAACGGCTAGCGGGAACCGGGGAGCTGTTTTTT. Translating it yields CASSKRLAGTGELFF.

The chain is built from TRBV30 and TRBJ1-6; 7 bases align to TRBD1. In germline, CDR1 is GTSNPN, CDR2 SVGIG (reference sequence). The V and J ends lost 3 bases and 4 bases, in that order; junction bases with no gene match: 9. The CDR3 has 16 residues. The CDR3 loop reads CAWRVTGIGYNSPLHF. The CDR3 DNA reads TGTGCCTGGAGAGTGACAGGGATCGGTTATAATTCACCCCTCCACTTT.

This clone was counted a few times. J is TRBJ2-2 and V is TRBV19; D possibly corresponds to TRBD1 (6 bases). This CDR3 is built from 16 residues. Trimming stripped 2 bases from V and 6 bases from J, with 16 bases between. CDR1 and CDR2 (germline): LNHDA, SQIVND (reference sequence). Written as DNA, the CDR3 is TGTGCCAGTAGTATACTTCCAGGGGATAGCTCCGGGGAGCTGTTTTTT. This encodes CASSILPGDSSGELFF.

This clone was observed a single time. The chain couples TRBV4-1 to TRBJ2-4; D not certain. The V gene's germline CDR1 is MGHRA and CDR2 YSYEKL. V dropped 1 base and J dropped 8 bases, with 15 bases sitting between them. CDR3 length: 15 amino acids. The CDR3 DNA follows: TGCGCCAGCAGCCAAGTGCGCTTAACAGTAGACATTCAGTACTTC. Protein: CASSQVRLTVDIQYF.

The chain links TRBV9 to TRBJ2-5; 8 nucleotides match TRBD2. CDR3 length: 15 amino acids. CDR1 is SGDLS and CDR2 is YYNGEE in the germline V gene. V gave up 3 bases and J gave up 5 bases; unmatched junction bases: 9. In nucleotides, the CDR3 is TGTGCCAGCAGCGACACTAGCGGAGGGGGGGAGACCCAGTACTTC. Amino acid sequence: CASSDTSGGGETQYF.

The chain links TRBV10-3 to TRBJ2-5; no clear D. Germline assignment: CDR1 ENHRY and CDR2 SYGVKD. V was clipped by 4 bases and J by 2 bases, with 8 bases between them. This CDR3 region has 13 residues. For the CDR3, the DNA is TGTGCCATCAGTGTAGAGGCTCAAGAGACCCAGTACTTC. Its translation is CAISVEAQETQYF.

This clone showed up just once. V gene TRBV18 combines with J gene TRBJ1-1; 8 bases are shared with TRBD1. CDR1 is KGHSH and CDR2 is LQKENI in the germline V gene. This CDR3 comprises 12 residues. With V trimmed by 5 bases and J by 11 bases, 7 bases remained unmatched. CDR3 protein: CASSGQGRWAFF. CDR3 DNA: TGTGCCAGCTCAGGACAGGGTAGGTGGGCTTTCTTT.

Comments on this clone: This CDR3 is also generated by other DNA sequences in the sample. The CDR3 DNA follows: TGTGCCAGCAGCTTAGCGCGAGAGACCCAGTACTTC. Translation: CASSLARETQYF. The chain combines TRBV7-2 with TRBJ2-5; D gene ambiguous. The CDR3 is 12 amino acids. Germline lookup yields CDR1 SGHTA and CDR2 FQGNSA. Trimming took off 0 bases at V and 4 bases at J, with 3 bases between the two ends.

This clone was seen once. The J gene is TRBJ2-2, the V gene TRBV7-2; no reliable D call. The CDR3 runs to 14 residues. CDR1 is SGHTA, CDR2 FQGNSA, per germline. The germline V and J ends were trimmed by 5 bases and 3 bases, with 10 bases remaining between them. This CDR3 is CASSELSHTGELFF. The CDR3 DNA sequence: TGTGCCAGCAGCGAGCTTTCACACACCGGGGAGCTGTTTTTT.

The chain combines TRBV5-1 with TRBJ2-5; TRBD2 matches 8 bases. The CDR3 covers 16 residues. Trimming took 0 bases from V and 2 from J; bases not matched to a gene: 6. CDR1 and CDR2 from the germline V gene are SGHRS and YFSETQ. CDR3 residues: CASSLEAGVQQETQYF. The CDR3 nucleotides read TGCGCCAGCAGCTTGGAAGCGGGGGTCCAACAAGAGACCCAGTACTTC.

V is TRBV2 and J is TRBJ2-7, with TRBD2 matching 15 bases. This CDR3 has 17 amino acids. J was trimmed by 4 bases and V by 9 bases; bases with no gene match: 13. Germline V CDR1 and CDR2: SNHLY, FYNNEI. The CDR3 reads CARRDPGLAGGKYEQYF. DNA of the CDR3: TGTGCCAGGAGGGATCCGGGACTAGCGGGAGGAAAGTACGAGCAGTACTTC. The full variable domain, its missing parts supplied by reference TRBV2 and TRBJ2-7, is EPEVTQTPSHQVTQMGQEVILRCVPISNHLYFYWYRQILGQKVEFLVSFYNNEISEKSEIFDDQFSVERPDGSNFTLKIRSTKLEDSAMYFCARRDPGLAGGKYEQYFGPGTRLTVT.

V and J are TRBV7-2 and TRBJ2-2, with D uncertain. This CDR3 has 12 residues. In germline, CDR1 is SGHTA, CDR2 FQGNSA. Deletions cut 7 bases from V and 4 bases from J, with 7 bases between. The CDR3 coding sequence is TGTGCCAGCATCCTTTTCACCGGGGAGCTGTTTTTT. The encoded protein is CASILFTGELFF.

In this sample, this clone turned up once. This rearrangement joins TRBV18 to TRBJ1-4; D remains ambiguous. CDR3 length: 15 amino acids. CDR1 KGHSH and CDR2 LQKENI come from the germline V gene. Trimming removed 2 bases from V and 2 bases from J, with 9 bases in between. CDR3 region: CASSPNTVTNEKLFF. The CDR3 bases are TGTGCCAGCTCACCAAACACAGTCACTAATGAAAAACTGTTTTTT.

V gene TRBV15 combines with J gene TRBJ2-3, with 7 bases that match TRBD1. CDR1 and CDR2 (germline): LNHNV, YYDKDF (reference sequence). The length of the CDR3 is 15 residues. J was trimmed by 1 base and V by 3 bases; bases with no gene match: 4. CDR3 amino acids: CATSRGQLGTDTQYF. CDR3 DNA sequence: TGTGCCACCAGCAGGGGACAGTTGGGCACAGATACGCAGTATTTT.

The chain recombines TRBV9 with TRBJ2-3; 8 positions agree with TRBD2. The germline CDR1 and CDR2 sequences are SGDLS and YYNGEE. V shed 6 bases and J 3 bases; nucleotides not matched to a gene: 9. The CDR3 sequence is 15 residues long. CDR3 amino acids: CASTRSGRYTDTQYF. The CDR3 DNA reads TGTGCCAGCACCCGAAGCGGGAGATATACAGATACGCAGTATTTT. The whole variable domain, filled in from reference TRBV9 and TRBJ2-3, reads DSGVTQTPKHLITATGQRVTLRCSPRSGDLSVYWYQQSLDQGLQFLIQYYNGEERAKGNILERFSAQQFPDLHSELNLSSLELGDSALYFCASTRSGRYTDTQYFGPGTRLTVL.

This clone has just one count. This chain joins TRBV10-3 and TRBJ2-3, with a tentative D call TRBD2 (5 bases). V was clipped by 0 bases and J by 2 bases, with 9 bases between them. The germline V gene has CDR1 ENHRY and CDR2 SYGVKD. The CDR3 runs 15 residues. CDR3 sequence reads: CAISESGDYTDTQYF. The CDR3 region has the DNA TGTGCCATCAGTGAGTCGGGAGACTACACAGATACGCAGTATTTT.

V gene TRBV4-3 combines with J gene TRBJ2-2; 9 bases fit TRBD2. The V gene end was trimmed by 0 bases and the J gene end by 0 bases; junction bases not matched to a gene: 2. Germline V gives CDR1 LGHNA, CDR2 YSLEER. This CDR3 contains 17 residues. CDR3 nucleotides: TGCGCCAGCAGCCAAGACCGACTAGCGGCGAACACCGGGGAGCTGTTTTTT. Translation gives CASSQDRLAANTGELFF.

This clone occurred a few times. The chain couples TRBV9 to TRBJ2-1; TRBD2 agrees at 8 bases. This CDR3 comprises 15 residues. Germline values: CDR1 SGDLS, CDR2 YYNGEE. Trimming at V came to 4 bases and at J to 5 bases, leaving 8 bases not matched to a gene. CDR3 loop: CASSSRGGSNNEQFF. The CDR3 bases are TGTGCCAGCAGCTCACGGGGGGGTTCAAACAATGAGCAGTTCTTC.

This clone turned up a few times. V usage is TRBV5-1 and J usage is TRBJ2-1; 9 bases agree with TRBD2. V trimming: 1 base; J trimming: 7 bases; junction bases outside the gene matches: 3. Germline CDR1 and CDR2: SGHRS and YFSETQ. The CDR3 is made up of 14 amino acids. CDR3 nucleotides: TGCGCCAGCAGCTTGTATACTAGCGGGAATGAGCAGTTCTTC. It encodes CASSLYTSGNEQFF.

The chain has TRBV7-9 and TRBJ1-4; TRBD1 agrees at 7 bases. Germline loops: CDR1 SEHNR, CDR2 FQNEAQ (reference sequence). Germline trimming cut 1 base from V and 5 bases from J; bases unmatched to any gene: 7. CDR3 size: 16 residues. As DNA, the CDR3 is TGTGCCAGCAGCTTAGTGTTAGGACAGGAAAATGAAAAACTGTTTTTT. It translates to CASSLVLGQENEKLFF.

This clone was seen a few times. The V and J genes are TRBV30 and TRBJ2-4; maybe TRBD2 (6 bases). This CDR3 is built from 14 residues. V lost 6 bases to trimming and J lost 3 bases, with 15 bases between them. Germline values: CDR1 GTSNPN, CDR2 SVGIG (reference sequence). In nucleotides, the CDR3 is TGTGCCTGTCTCGCGGGGCTCGGCAAAAACATTCAGTACTTC. This sequence encodes CACLAGLGKNIQYF.

The chain joins TRBV7-2 to TRBJ1-1; D is undetermined. The CDR3 is 14 amino acids. Trimming took 6 bases from V and 0 from J, leaving 11 bases between them. Germline V gives CDR1 SGHTA, CDR2 FQGNSA. This CDR3 reads CASSSGFLNTEAFF. The CDR3 coding sequence is TGTGCCAGCAGTTCGGGATTTTTGAACACTGAAGCTTTCTTT.

The genes are TRBV6-5 and TRBJ1-1; D possibly corresponds to TRBD1 (5 bases). Germline CDR1 is MNHEY and CDR2 is SVGAGI. Between the trimmed V and J ends, which lost 6 bases and 3 bases, there was a span of 5 bases. This CDR3 spans 11 amino acids. As DNA, the CDR3 is TGTGCCAGCAGCAGGGACACTGAAGCTTTCTTT. It specifies CASSRDTEAFF.

The rearrangement joins TRBV5-1 to TRBJ2-4; the match to TRBD1 covers 8 bases. Germline loops: CDR1 SGHRS, CDR2 YFSETQ. The ends lost 4 bases at V and 9 bases at J; junction bases unmatched: 15. The CDR3 loop spans 16 amino acids. This CDR3 reads CASSGFGQGSGVIQYF. The CDR3 region has the DNA TGCGCCAGCAGCGGATTCGGACAGGGATCGGGGGTCATTCAGTACTTC.

The chain has TRBV25-1 and TRBJ1-5, with D uncertain. This CDR3 is built from 14 residues. CDR1 is MGHDK, CDR2 SYGVNS, per germline. V gave up 4 bases and J gave up 3 bases, with 10 bases separating them. This CDR3 reads CASSGSSSNQPQHF. The CDR3 DNA reads as TGTGCCAGCAGTGGTAGCAGCTCCAATCAGCCCCAGCATTTT.